The 5 T cell receptor beta chains below all came from one sample that was sequenced in a study of naive and memory T cell subsets. Two oligonucleotides, mixed equimolar, formed the beta constant-region primer covering TRBC1 and TRBC2. Four rounds of PCR amplified the ligated cDNA using nested alpha and beta constant-region primers plus SP2. TCRdb fed the UMI-ligation and nested PCR reads into MiXCR, producing one record per CDR3 protein. This sample has approximately 2,500 distinct CDR3 sequences, with roughly 5.6% found just once. The sequenced sample consisted of CD4+ TEMRA cells from blood. The subset: effector memory re-expressing CD45RA, CD45RA+ CD27-. The receptor set was obtained from a human donor in good health.

This clonotype was seen more than once but under ten times. V gene TRBV28 combines with J gene TRBJ1-5; D perhaps matches TRBD1 (6 bases). V lost 3 bases and J lost 3, with 12 bases in between. Germline V gives CDR1 MDHEN, CDR2 SYDVKM. The CDR3 length is 15 residues. CDR3 region: CASSFMTGDNQPQHF. Written as DNA, the CDR3 is TGTGCCAGCAGTTTCATGACAGGTGACAATCAGCCCCAGCATTTT. The complete variable domain, with remaining parts taken from reference TRBV28 and TRBJ1-5, reads DVKVTQSSRYLVKRTGEKVFLECVQDMDHENMFWYRQDPGLGLRLIYFSYDVKMKEKGDIPEGYSVSREKKERFSLILESASTNQTSMYLCASSFMTGDNQPQHFGDGTRLSIL.

This clonotype was observed many times. Written as DNA, the CDR3 is TGTGCCAGCAGAGGGACTAGCGGCCGATACAATGAGCAGTTCTTC. Translation gives CASRGTSGRYNEQFF. The chain links TRBV28 to TRBJ2-1; TRBD2 aligns across 11 bases. J gave up 4 bases and V 6 bases, and 5 bases lay outside the gene matches. CDR3 length equals 15 residues. CDR1 MDHEN and CDR2 SYDVKM come from the germline V gene.

This clonotype came up many times. V is TRBV7-6 and J is TRBJ2-2, with a possible D match to TRBD1 (6 bases). Germline V gene sequence: CDR1 SGHVS, CDR2 FNYEAQ. With 6 bases removed from V and 4 bases from J, the gap between germline ends came to 21 bases. The CDR3 consists of 17 residues. The CDR3 coding sequence is TGTGCCAGCAGAGAAAGCCAGGGGCTGCGAGCCACCGGGGAGCTGTTTTTT. Its protein product is CASRESQGLRATGELFF.

This clonotype was seen at least ten times. The chain combines TRBV15 with TRBJ1-1, with unresolved D. The CDR3 is 12 residues long. CDR1 and CDR2 from the germline V gene are LNHNV and YYDKDF (reference sequence). Trimming stripped 2 bases from V and 2 bases from J, with 3 bases between. Here the CDR3 reads CATSRLNTEAFF. The CDR3 coding sequence is TGTGCCACCAGCAGATTAAACACTGAAGCTTTCTTT.

This clonotype was detected many times. The chain uses TRBV15 and TRBJ1-3, with TRBD1 matching 7 bases. Germline CDR1 and CDR2: LNHNV and YYDKDF (reference sequence). Trimming at V came to 6 bases and at J to 4 bases, leaving 9 bases not matched to a gene. The CDR3 is 15 amino acids. The CDR3 nucleotides are TGTGCCACCAGATTGGGACAGTACGGAGGAAACACCATATATTTT. It is translated as CATRLGQYGGNTIYF.